One sample yielded the 16 T cell receptor beta chains listed below, sequenced in a study of blood T cell repertoires in COVID-19. TCRdb's table, derived via immunoSEQ multiplex PCR, lists solely in-frame clones and lacks some. The sample has approximately 200,000 clones; roughly four fifths are singletons. Sequencing was carried out using peripheral blood. The receptors stem from a woman between 45 and 60 years old with acute or convalescent COVID-19.

V and J are TRBV19 and TRBJ2-2, with D maybe TRBD1 (5 bases). This CDR3 comprises 14 residues. The germline gives CDR1 LNHDA, CDR2 SQIVND (reference sequence). V was pared by 7 bases and J by 7 bases, with 16 bases between. The chain's CDR3 is CASKGKGVLGELFF. In DNA form, the CDR3 reads TGTGCCAGTAAGGGGAAAGGGGTCCTCGGGGAGCTGTTTTTT.

This clone has only one observation. The rearrangement uses TRBV30 and TRBJ1-6, with D unclear. The CDR3 is 12 residues long. Germline CDR1 GTSNPN, CDR2 SVGIG (reference sequence). Trimming removed 2 bases from V and 7 bases from J, with 6 bases in between. CDR3 nucleotide sequence: TGTGCCTGGAGTCCCCGGAATTCACCCCTCCACTTT. Its translation: CAWSPRNSPLHF.

The chain combines TRBV4-1 with TRBJ2-6; D unresolved. Germline V gives CDR1 MGHRA, CDR2 YSYEKL. V was trimmed by 1 base and J by 2 bases, leaving 9 bases between them. The CDR3 sequence is 16 residues long. The DNA for the CDR3 is TGCGCCAGCAGCCAAGCATCGGGTCCTGGGGCCAACGTCCTGACTTTC. Its translation is CASSQASGPGANVLTF.

The rearrangement joins TRBV6-5 to TRBJ2-1; 11 bases map to TRBD2. This CDR3 is 15 amino acids long. V dropped 4 bases and J dropped 7; count of bases not matched to a gene: 6. Germline assignment: CDR1 MNHEY and CDR2 SVGAGI. CDR3 bases: TGTGCCAGCAGTTTGGGACTAGCGGAGGGGAATGAGCAGTTCTTC. Protein product: CASSLGLAEGNEQFF.

J is TRBJ2-6 and V is TRBV6-5; D is undetermined. This CDR3 is built from 15 residues. Per germline, CDR1 MNHEY and CDR2 SVGAGI. V was clipped by 5 bases and J by 0 bases, with 8 bases between them. CDR3 bases: TGTGCCAGCAGTCGACAACTCTCTGGGGCCAACGTCCTGACTTTC. As protein: CASSRQLSGANVLTF.

The rearrangement links TRBV14 to TRBJ1-4; D is ambiguous. In germline, CDR1 is SGHDN, CDR2 FVKESK. The CDR3 loop spans 15 amino acids. Trimming took 5 bases from V and 5 from J, leaving 15 bases between them. CDR3 DNA sequence: TGTGCCAGCAGCACGACCCGCGGGAAAAATGAAAAACTGTTTTTT. This sequence encodes CASSTTRGKNEKLFF.

V gene TRBV6-9 combines with J gene TRBJ1-5; 7 nucleotides match TRBD1. Germline lookup yields CDR1 MNHGY and CDR2 SVAAGI. This CDR3 is 16 amino acids long. The junction had 9 bases not matched to a gene; V was cut back by 7 bases and J by 0 bases. This chain's CDR3 is CASTPGGNDSNQPQHF. The CDR3 coding sequence is TGTGCCAGCACCCCAGGGGGGAATGATAGCAATCAGCCCCAGCATTTT.

The V call is TRBV10-3, the J call TRBJ2-2, with 7 nucleotides matching TRBD1. Trimming cost V 0 bases and J 1 base; bases outside gene matches: 5. CDR1 ENHRY and CDR2 SYGVKD come from the germline V gene. The CDR3 extends over 17 amino acids. The CDR3 DNA follows: TGTGCCATCAGTGAGTCTCGGACAGGATGGAACACCGGGGAGCTGTTTTTT. Protein product: CAISESRTGWNTGELFF.

The rearrangement joins TRBV5-1 to TRBJ2-2; 7 nucleotides line up with TRBD2. The CDR3 is 16 residues long. V dropped 1 base and J dropped 0; count of bases not matched to a gene: 3. CDR1 SGHRS and CDR2 YFSETQ come from the germline V gene. The CDR3 sequence: CASSLLAETNTGELFF. CDR3 DNA: TGCGCCAGCAGCTTGCTAGCGGAAACGAACACCGGGGAGCTGTTTTTT.

For the CDR3, the DNA is TGTGCTAGTGGTTTGGCGACAGCTGGGGCCAACGTCCTGACTTTC. Residues: CASGLATAGANVLTF. V usage is TRBV12-5 and J usage is TRBJ2-6; D perhaps matches TRBD1 (5 bases). Between the trimmed V and J ends, which lost 1 base and 2 bases, there was a span of 6 bases. The CDR3 totals 15 residues. Looked up from germline, CDR1 is LGHNT and CDR2 is FRNRAP. The full variable domain, completed using reference TRBV12-5 and TRBJ2-6, is DARVTQTPRHKVTEMGQEVTMRCQPILGHNTVFWYRQTMMQGLELLAYFRNRAPLDDSGMPKDRFSAEMPDATLATLKIQPSEPRDSAVYFCASGLATAGANVLTFGAGSRLTVL.

V gene TRBV7-8 combines with J gene TRBJ2-1; 9 bases align to TRBD2. J was trimmed by 5 bases and V by 5 bases; bases with no gene match: 16. CDR1 SGHVS and CDR2 FQNEAQ come from the germline V gene. CDR3 size: 18 residues. CDR3 nucleotides: TGTGCCAGCAGCCTCACCGTAGATCTAGCGGGGTGGCACAATGAGCAGTTCTTC. This encodes CASSLTVDLAGWHNEQFF.

J is TRBJ2-3 and V is TRBV5-1, with 9 bases that match TRBD1. Germline CDR1 is SGHRS and CDR2 is YFSETQ. The CDR3 has 15 residues. V gave up 3 bases and J gave up 5 bases; unmatched junction bases: 7. CDR3 region: CASSYQAGQGDTQYF. The CDR3 bases are TGCGCCAGCAGCTACCAAGCGGGACAGGGAGATACGCAGTATTTT.

The V call is TRBV4-1, the J call TRBJ2-2; the D gene is possibly TRBD1 (6 bases). Germline V gene sequence: CDR1 MGHRA, CDR2 YSYEKL. With 1 base removed from V and 3 bases from J, the gap between germline ends came to 15 bases. The CDR3 runs 17 residues. The CDR3: CASSQGGPGAYTGELFF. In DNA, the CDR3 is TGCGCCAGCAGCCAAGGAGGCCCAGGGGCGTACACCGGGGAGCTGTTTTTT.

The rearrangement joins TRBV6-5 to TRBJ2-7; TRBD1 aligns across 7 bases. The CDR3 loop spans 13 amino acids. Germline loops: CDR1 MNHEY, CDR2 SVGAGI. J was trimmed by 3 bases and V by 6 bases; bases with no gene match: 5. CDR3 nucleotides: TGTGCCAGCAGAAAAACAGGGGACTACGAGCAGTACTTC. Residues: CASRKTGDYEQYF.

The chain recombines TRBV19 with TRBJ2-6, with 8 bases fitting TRBD1. Trimming cost V 6 bases and J 0 bases; bases outside gene matches: 16. The CDR3 contains 20 residues. CDR1 and CDR2 from the germline V gene are LNHDA and SQIVND (reference sequence). The CDR3 DNA reads as TGTGCCAGTAGCCTTAGGACAGGGAGCCCCTCAAGCTCTGGGGCCAACGTCCTGACTTTC. It codes for CASSLRTGSPSSSGANVLTF.

V usage is TRBV10-1 and J usage is TRBJ2-1; TRBD2 aligns across 7 bases. The V gene's germline CDR1 is WNHNN and CDR2 SYGVQD (reference sequence). J lost 0 bases, V lost 5 bases, and 7 bases had no gene match. This CDR3 spans 16 amino acids. The CDR3 sequence: CASSPSSGRSYNEQFF. CDR3 nucleotide sequence: TGCGCCAGCAGTCCCTCTAGCGGACGCTCCTACAATGAGCAGTTCTTC.